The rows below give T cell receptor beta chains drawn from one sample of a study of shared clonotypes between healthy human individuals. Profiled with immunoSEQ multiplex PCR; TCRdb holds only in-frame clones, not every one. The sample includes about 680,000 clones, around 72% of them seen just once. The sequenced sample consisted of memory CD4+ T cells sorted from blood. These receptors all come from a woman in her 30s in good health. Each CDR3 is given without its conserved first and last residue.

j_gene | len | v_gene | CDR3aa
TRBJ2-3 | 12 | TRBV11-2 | ASSLLSGTYTQY
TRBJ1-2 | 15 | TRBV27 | ASSLQGAFGYNYGYT
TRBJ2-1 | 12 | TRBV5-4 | ASSPGGSYNEQF
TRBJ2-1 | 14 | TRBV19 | ASSILTGGLVGIRF
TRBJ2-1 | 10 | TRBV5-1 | ASSLEQGEQF
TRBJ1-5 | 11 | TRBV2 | ASTRDRNQPQH
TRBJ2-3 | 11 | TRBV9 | ASSVGLGDTQY
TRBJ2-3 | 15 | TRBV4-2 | ASSQAVKRDVTSPQY
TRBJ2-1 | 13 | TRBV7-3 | ASSGGGSSYNEQF
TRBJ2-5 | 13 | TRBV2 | ASSPQGGVRETQY
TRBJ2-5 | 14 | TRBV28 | ASRGTSGRAIQTQY
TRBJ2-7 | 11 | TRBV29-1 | SVEVGKRYEQY
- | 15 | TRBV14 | ASSQDHRLAGGYEQY
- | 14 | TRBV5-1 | ASSPENSLPTYEQY
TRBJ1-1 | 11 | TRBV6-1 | ASSVTGNTEAF
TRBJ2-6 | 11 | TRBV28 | ASSAAGANVLT
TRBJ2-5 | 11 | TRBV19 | ASRGTAQETQY
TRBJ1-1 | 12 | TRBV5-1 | ASSLDGQGNEAF
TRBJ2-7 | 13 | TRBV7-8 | ASKLGGGETYEQY
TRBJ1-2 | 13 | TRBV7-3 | ASSLLGGGRGGYT
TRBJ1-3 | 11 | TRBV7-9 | ASSRGAGNTIY
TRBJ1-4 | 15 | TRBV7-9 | ASSLWTGVATNEKLF
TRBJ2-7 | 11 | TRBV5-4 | ASSHARGREQY
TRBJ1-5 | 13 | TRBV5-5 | ASSADRGANQPQH
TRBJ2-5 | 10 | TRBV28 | ASTPGEETQY
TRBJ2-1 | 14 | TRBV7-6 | ASSLQVVHSYNEQF
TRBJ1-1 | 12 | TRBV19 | ASSIGPGGRSAF